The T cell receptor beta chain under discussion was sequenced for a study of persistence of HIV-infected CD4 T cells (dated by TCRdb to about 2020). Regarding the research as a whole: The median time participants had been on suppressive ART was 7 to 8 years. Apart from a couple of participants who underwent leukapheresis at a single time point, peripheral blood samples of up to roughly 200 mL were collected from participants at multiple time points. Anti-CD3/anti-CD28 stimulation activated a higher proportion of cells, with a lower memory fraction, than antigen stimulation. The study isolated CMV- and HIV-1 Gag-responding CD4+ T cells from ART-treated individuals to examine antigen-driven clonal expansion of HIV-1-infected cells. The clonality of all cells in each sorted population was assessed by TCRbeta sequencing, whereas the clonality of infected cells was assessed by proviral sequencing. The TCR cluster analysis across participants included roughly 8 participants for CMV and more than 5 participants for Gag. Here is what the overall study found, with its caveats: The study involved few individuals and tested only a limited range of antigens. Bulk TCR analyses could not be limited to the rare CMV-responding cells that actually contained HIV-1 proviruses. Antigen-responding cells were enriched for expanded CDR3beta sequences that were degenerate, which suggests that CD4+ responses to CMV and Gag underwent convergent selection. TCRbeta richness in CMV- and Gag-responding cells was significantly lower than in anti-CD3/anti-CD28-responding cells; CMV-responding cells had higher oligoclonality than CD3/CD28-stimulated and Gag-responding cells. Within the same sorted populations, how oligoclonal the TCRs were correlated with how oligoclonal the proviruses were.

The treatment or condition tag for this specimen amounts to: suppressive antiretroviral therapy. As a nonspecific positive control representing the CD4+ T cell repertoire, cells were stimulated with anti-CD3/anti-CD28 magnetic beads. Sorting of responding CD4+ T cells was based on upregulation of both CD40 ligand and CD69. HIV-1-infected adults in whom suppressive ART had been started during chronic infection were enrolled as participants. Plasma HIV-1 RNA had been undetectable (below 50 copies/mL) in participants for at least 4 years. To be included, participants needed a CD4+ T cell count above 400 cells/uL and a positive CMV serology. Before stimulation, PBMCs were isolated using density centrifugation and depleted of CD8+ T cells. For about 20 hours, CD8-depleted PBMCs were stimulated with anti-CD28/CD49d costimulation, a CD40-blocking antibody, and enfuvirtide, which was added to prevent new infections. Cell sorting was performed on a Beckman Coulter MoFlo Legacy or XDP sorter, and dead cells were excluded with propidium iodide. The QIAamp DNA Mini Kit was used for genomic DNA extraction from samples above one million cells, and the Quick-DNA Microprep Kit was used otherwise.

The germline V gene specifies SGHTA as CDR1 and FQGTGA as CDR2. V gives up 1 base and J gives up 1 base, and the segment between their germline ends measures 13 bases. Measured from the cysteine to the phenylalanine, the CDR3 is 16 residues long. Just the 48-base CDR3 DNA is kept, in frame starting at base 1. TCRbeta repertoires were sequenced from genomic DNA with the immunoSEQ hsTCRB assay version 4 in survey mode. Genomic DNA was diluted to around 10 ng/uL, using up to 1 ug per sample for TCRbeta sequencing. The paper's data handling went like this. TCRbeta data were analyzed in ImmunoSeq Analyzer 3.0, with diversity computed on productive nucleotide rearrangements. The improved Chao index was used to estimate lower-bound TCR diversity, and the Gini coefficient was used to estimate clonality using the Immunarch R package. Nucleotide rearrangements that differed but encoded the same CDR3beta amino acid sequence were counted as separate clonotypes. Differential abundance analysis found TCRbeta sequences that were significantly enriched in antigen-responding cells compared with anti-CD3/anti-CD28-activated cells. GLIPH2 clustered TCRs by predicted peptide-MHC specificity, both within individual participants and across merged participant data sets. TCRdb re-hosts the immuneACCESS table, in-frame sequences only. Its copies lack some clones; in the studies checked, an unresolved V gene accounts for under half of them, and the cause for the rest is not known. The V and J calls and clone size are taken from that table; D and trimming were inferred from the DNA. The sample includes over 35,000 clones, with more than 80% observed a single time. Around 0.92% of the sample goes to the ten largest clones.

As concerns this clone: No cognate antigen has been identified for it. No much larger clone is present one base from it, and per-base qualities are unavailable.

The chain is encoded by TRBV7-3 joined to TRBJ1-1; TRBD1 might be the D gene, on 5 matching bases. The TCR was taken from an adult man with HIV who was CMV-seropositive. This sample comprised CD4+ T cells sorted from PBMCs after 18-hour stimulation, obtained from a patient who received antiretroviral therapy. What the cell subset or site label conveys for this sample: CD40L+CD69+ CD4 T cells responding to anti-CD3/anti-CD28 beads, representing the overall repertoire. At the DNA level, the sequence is TGTGCCAGCAGCTTAATGCCCGGGGACCCGAACACTGAAGCTTTCTTT. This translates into CASSLMPGDPNTEAFF.